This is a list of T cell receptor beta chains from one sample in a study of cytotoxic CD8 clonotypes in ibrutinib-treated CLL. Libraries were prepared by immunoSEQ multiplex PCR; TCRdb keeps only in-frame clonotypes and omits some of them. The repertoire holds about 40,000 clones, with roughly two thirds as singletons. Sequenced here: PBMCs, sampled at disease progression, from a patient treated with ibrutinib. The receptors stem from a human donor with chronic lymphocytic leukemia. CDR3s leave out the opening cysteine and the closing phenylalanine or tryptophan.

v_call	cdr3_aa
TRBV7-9	ASSHRVWEQY
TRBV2	ASNTGSETQY
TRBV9	ASTTGNTDTQY
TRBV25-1	ASTPGQGAYEQY
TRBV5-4	ASSLKTSGMQPYEQY
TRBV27	ASSRKPPYEQY
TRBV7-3	ASSPVGALSDTQY
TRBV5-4	ASSQGAYEQY
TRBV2	ASSESGRNTGELF
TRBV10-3	AIREGDYGYT
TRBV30	ACVGGSYNSPLH
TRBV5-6	ASSGTSGSGDTQY
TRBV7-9	AHRQGDTGELF
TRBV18	ASSMTGPAGTGELF
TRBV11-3	ASSSVGGWETQY
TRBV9	ASSARGNRNAEQF
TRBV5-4	ASSLWAGKDEKLF
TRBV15	ATSRTSETYNEQF
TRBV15	ATSRVGTGELF
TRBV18	ASSLSGTAAGNTIY
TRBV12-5	ASGRPLTSGRNEQY
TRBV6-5	ASRTGTGNSPLH
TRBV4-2	ASSPRGTAAQSYNEQF
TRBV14	ASSQEAGRGYGYT
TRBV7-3	ASSPGAGDYQETQY
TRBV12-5	ASGWTGQGISYGYT
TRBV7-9	ASSSTRGASGPTNEKLF
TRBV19	ASIPGTDNTGELF
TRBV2	ASKGVPGELF
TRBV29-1	SDLTGRETQY
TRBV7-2	ASSPVLGTQY
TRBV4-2	ASSPPPGGGTEAF
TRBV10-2	ASSESWRQGGTGELF
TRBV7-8	ASSPKDRAYTEAF
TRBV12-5	ASGPLTAILHSPLH
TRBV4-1	ASSPFGFREQY
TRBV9	ASSVVGGRSNEQF
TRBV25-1	ASSELVETRSGYT
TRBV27	ASRGIADTQY
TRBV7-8	ASRLQRGGPLGNEQY
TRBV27	ASSLRGTGGVTEAF
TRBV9	ASSVALGGEQY
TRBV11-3	ASSSSMNTEAF
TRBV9	ASSVGTGVNSPLH
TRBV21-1	ASSKRASGGSTKNIQY
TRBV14	ASRTTGQATEAF
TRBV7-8	ASKLAGQYGYT
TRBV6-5	ASSRGQGGLYGYT
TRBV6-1	ASSGWGNNSPLH
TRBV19	ASSIGVAVGYEQY